This T cell receptor (beta chain) was sequenced during a study of regulatory T cells in long-lasting Graves disease. Libraries of TCR beta came from iRepertoire HTBI primers plus Arm-PCR of CDR3 regions. MiXCR, run by TCRdb on the multiplex PCR reads, gives a single entry per CDR3 protein. The sample holds approximately 690,000 distinct CDR3 sequences, about 32% seen once. The time point was: persistent/refractory GD, antithyroid drugs over 5 years with positive TRAb. RNA extracted from PBMCs served as the sequencing template. On this clonotype: One base away lies a much larger clone, so this may be a sequencing read error. Because it lacks the conserved phenylalanine or tryptophan at the end, this CDR3 is likely a read error.

This specimen was peripheral blood mononuclear cells (PBMCs), taken when the disease was refractory, from a patient treated with antithyroid drugs. The TCR comes from a female donor with Graves disease.

The CDR3 DNA follows: TGTGCCAGCAGCCACACCCAAGGGAACAACTATGGCTACACCCTC. As protein: CASSHTQGNNYGYTL. The gene calls are TRBV6-1 and TRBJ1-2; no clear D. Germline V gene data show CDR1 as MNHNS and CDR2 as SASEGT. The CDR3 has 15 amino acids. Trimming took 6 bases from V and 2 from J, leaving 16 bases between them.